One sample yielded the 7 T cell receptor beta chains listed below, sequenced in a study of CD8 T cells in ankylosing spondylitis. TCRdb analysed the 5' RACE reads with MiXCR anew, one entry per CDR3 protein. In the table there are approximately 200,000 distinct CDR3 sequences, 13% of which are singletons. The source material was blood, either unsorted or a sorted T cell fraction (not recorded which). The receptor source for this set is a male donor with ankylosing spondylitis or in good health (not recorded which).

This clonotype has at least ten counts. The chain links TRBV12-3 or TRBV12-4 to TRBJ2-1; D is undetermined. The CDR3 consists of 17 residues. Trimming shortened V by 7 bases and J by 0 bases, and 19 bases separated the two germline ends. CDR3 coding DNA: TGTGCCAGCACCTACTCTGGACGGTTGAGCTCCTACAATGAGCAGTTCTTC. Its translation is CASTYSGRLSSYNEQFF.

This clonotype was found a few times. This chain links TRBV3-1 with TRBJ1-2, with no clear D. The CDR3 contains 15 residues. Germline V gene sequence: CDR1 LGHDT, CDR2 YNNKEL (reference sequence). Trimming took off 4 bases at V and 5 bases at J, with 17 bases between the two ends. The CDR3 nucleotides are TGTGCCAGCAGCCCCCTAAGCGGCACTACGTATGGCTACACCTTC. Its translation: CASSPLSGTTYGYTF.

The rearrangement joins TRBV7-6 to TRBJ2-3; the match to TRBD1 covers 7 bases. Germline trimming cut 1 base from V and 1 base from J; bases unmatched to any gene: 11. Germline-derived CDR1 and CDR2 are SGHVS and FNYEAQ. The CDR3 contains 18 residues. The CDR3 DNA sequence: TGTGCCAGCAGCTTAGAACTAACCGGGACAGTGGGCACAGATACGCAGTATTTT. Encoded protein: CASSLELTGTVGTDTQYF.

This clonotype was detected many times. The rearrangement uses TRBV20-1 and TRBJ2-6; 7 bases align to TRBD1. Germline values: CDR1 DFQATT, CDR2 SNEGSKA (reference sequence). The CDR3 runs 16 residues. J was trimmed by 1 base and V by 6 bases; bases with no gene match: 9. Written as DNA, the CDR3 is TGCAGTGCAACCGGGACAGCAATATCTGGGGCCAACGTCCTGACTTTC. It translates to CSATGTAISGANVLTF.

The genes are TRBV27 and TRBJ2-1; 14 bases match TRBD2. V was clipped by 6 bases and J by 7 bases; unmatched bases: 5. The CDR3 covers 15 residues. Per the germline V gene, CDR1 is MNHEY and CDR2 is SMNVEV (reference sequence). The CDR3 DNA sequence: TGTGCCAGCAGCCCCGGGACTAGCGGGAGAAATGAGCAGTTCTTC. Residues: CASSPGTSGRNEQFF.

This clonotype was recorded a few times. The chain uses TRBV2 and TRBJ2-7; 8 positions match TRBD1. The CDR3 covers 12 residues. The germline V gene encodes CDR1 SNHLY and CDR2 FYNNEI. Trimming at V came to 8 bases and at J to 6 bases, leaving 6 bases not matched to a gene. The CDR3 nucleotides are TGTGCCAGCCAGACAGGGGCGGGCGAGCAGTACTTC. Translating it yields CASQTGAGEQYF. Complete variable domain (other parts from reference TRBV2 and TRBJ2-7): EPEVTQTPSHQVTQMGQEVILRCVPISNHLYFYWYRQILGQKVEFLVSFYNNEISEKSEIFDDQFSVERPDGSNFTLKIRSTKLEDSAMYFCASQTGAGEQYFGPGTRLTVT.

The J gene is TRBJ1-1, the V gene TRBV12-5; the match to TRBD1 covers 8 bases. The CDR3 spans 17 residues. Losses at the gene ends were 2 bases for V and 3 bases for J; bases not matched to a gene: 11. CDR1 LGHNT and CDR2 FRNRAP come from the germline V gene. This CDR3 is CASGLWPQTGVDTEAFF. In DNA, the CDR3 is TGTGCTAGTGGTTTGTGGCCTCAGACAGGGGTTGACACTGAAGCTTTCTTT.